The 27 T cell receptor beta chains presented below share a single source sample, sequenced in a study of blood T cell repertoires in COVID-19. Sequencing was performed with immunoSEQ multiplex PCR; in TCRdb, only in-frame clones are kept and a portion is missing. The sample consists of 100,000 to 150,000 clones, about 81% of them appearing once. The sequencing sample was made of peripheral blood. These receptors originate from a young man with COVID-19, enrolled during active disease.

The chain has TRBV6-5 and TRBJ1-2; D perhaps matches TRBD1 (5 bases). Trimming left V 6 bases short and J 0 bases short, with 11 bases between. Germline loops: CDR1 MNHEY, CDR2 SVGAGI. This CDR3 spans 14 amino acids. The CDR3 nucleotides read TGTGCCAGCAGCCACGACAGAGCTAACTATGGCTACACCTTC. Its translation is CASSHDRANYGYTF.

J is TRBJ1-5 and V is TRBV18; TRBD1 agrees at 10 bases. V dropped 6 bases and J dropped 4; count of bases not matched to a gene: 6. Looked up from germline, CDR1 is KGHSH and CDR2 is LQKENI. This CDR3 contains 15 residues. This CDR3 is CASSVGQGRNQPQHF. The DNA for the CDR3 is TGTGCCAGCTCGGTGGGACAGGGGCGTAATCAGCCCCAGCATTTT. The full variable domain, its missing parts supplied by reference TRBV18 and TRBJ1-5, is NAGVMQNPRHLVRRRGQEARLRCSPMKGHSHVYWYRQLPEEGLKFMVYLQKENIIDESGMPKERFSAEFPKEGPSILRIQQVVRGDSAAYFCASSVGQGRNQPQHFGDGTRLSIL.

V usage is TRBV11-3 and J usage is TRBJ2-7, with TRBD2 identical over 10 bases. The junction had 9 bases not matched to a gene; V was cut back by 5 bases and J by 5 bases. The CDR3 has 15 amino acids. CDR1 is SGHNT, CDR2 YENEEA, per germline. CDR3 loop: CASSGEREGHHEQYF. In DNA, the CDR3 is TGTGCCAGCAGCGGTGAGCGGGAGGGCCACCACGAGCAGTACTTC.

The chain couples TRBV19 to TRBJ1-1; 11 bases agree with TRBD1. Germline V gives CDR1 LNHDA, CDR2 SQIVND (reference sequence). The CDR3 contains 17 residues. V was pared by 3 bases and J by 5 bases, with 11 bases of the junction left unmatched. CDR3 region: CASSIIIGGQGATEAFF. In DNA form, the CDR3 reads TGTGCCAGTAGTATCATAATCGGTGGACAGGGGGCAACTGAAGCTTTCTTT.

This sequence joins TRBV7-2 and TRBJ2-2; D possibly corresponds to TRBD2 (7 bases). The CDR3 has 17 residues. Trimming shortened V by 8 bases and J by 5 bases, and 24 bases separated the two germline ends. Germline CDR1 reads SGHTA; CDR2 reads FQGNSA. In DNA, the CDR3 is TGTGCCAGCGCACCTTTGGTTGGGGGGGCGTATACCGGGGAGCTGTTTTTT. This codes for CASAPLVGGAYTGELFF.

The rearrangement uses TRBV4-1 and TRBJ1-1; possibly TRBD1 for D (6 bases). The CDR3 has 15 amino acids. Germline values: CDR1 MGHRA, CDR2 YSYEKL. V gave up 4 bases and J gave up 8 bases, with 20 bases separating them. The CDR3 spells CASSPQGHLLWEAFF. The CDR3 DNA sequence: TGCGCCAGCAGCCCTCAGGGGCATCTCCTGTGGGAAGCTTTCTTT.

This chain uses TRBV6-2 or TRBV6-3 with TRBJ1-5; 7 positions agree with TRBD1. The CDR3 runs to 17 residues. Per the germline V gene, CDR1 is MNHEY and CDR2 is SVGEGT. V lost 0 bases and J lost 5; bases outside the gene matches: 10. Here the CDR3 DNA reads TGTGCCAGCAGTTACTCGGGTTGGCAGGGGGGTGATCAGCCCCAGCATTTT. This translates into CASSYSGWQGGDQPQHF.

This clone occurred once. J is TRBJ2-1 and V is TRBV5-1, with D hard to call. The CDR3 is 16 residues long. Per the germline V gene, CDR1 is SGHRS and CDR2 is YFSETQ. V lost 6 bases, J lost 3 bases, and 19 bases lay in between. The CDR3 sequence is CASTPKTSVDYNEQFF. DNA for the CDR3: TGCGCCAGCACCCCGAAGACCAGCGTGGACTACAATGAGCAGTTCTTC.

This clone was picked up a small number of times. The V and J genes are TRBV19 and TRBJ1-2, with 10 bases matching TRBD1. Losses at the gene ends were 8 bases for V and 8 bases for J; bases not matched to a gene: 11. Germline V CDR1 and CDR2: LNHDA, SQIVND (reference sequence). The CDR3 contains 14 residues. This chain's CDR3 is CASGQGTGAGGYTF. For the CDR3, the DNA is TGTGCCAGTGGTCAGGGGACAGGGGCCGGGGGCTACACCTTC.

This sequence joins TRBV5-4 and TRBJ2-2; a possible D gene is TRBD2 (7 bases). CDR3 length equals 17 residues. The V gene lost 4 bases and the J gene lost 3 bases, with 19 bases spanning the gap. Looked up from germline, CDR1 is SGHNT and CDR2 is YYREEE (reference sequence). CDR3 protein: CASSKGGDIRDTGELFF. For the CDR3, the DNA is TGTGCCAGCAGCAAGGGGGGGGATATAAGAGACACCGGGGAGCTGTTTTTT. The complete variable domain, with remaining parts taken from reference TRBV5-4 and TRBJ2-2, reads ETGVTQSPTHLIKTRGQQVTLRCSSQSGHNTVSWYQQALGQGPQFIFQYYREEENGRGNFPPRFSGLQFPNYSSELNVNALELDDSALYLCASSKGGDIRDTGELFFGEGSRLTVL.

The chain couples TRBV25-1 to TRBJ1-1, with 12 positions matching TRBD1. With 4 bases clipped from V and 9 bases from J, the junction kept 6 bases outside the gene matches. The CDR3 length is 14 residues. Germline loops: CDR1 MGHDK, CDR2 SYGVNS. The CDR3: CASSAGTGGIQAFF. CDR3 in DNA: TGTGCCAGCAGTGCTGGGACAGGGGGCATCCAAGCTTTCTTT.

This chain joins TRBV7-9 and TRBJ2-1, with 7 bases that match TRBD2. The CDR3 contains 16 residues. Losses at the gene ends were 4 bases for V and 10 bases for J; bases not matched to a gene: 16. Germline CDR1 reads SEHNR; CDR2 reads FQNEAQ (reference sequence). CDR3 region: CASSYRAGRHGGEQFF. CDR3 DNA sequence: TGTGCCAGCAGCTACCGAGCGGGAAGACACGGCGGGGAGCAGTTCTTC.

J is TRBJ1-1 and V is TRBV3-1 (or the pseudogene TRBV3-2), with a weak D call TRBD1 (5 bases). Trimming pared 3 bases from V and 3 bases from J, leaving 14 bases between. Germline loops: CDR1 LGHDT, CDR2 YNNKEL (reference sequence). The CDR3 consists of 15 residues. The CDR3 DNA follows: TGTGCCAGCAGCCACGGCCTAAGACAGCACACTGAAGCTTTCTTT. This sequence encodes CASSHGLRQHTEAFF.

This clone was counted only a few times. The V gene is TRBV7-3, the J gene TRBJ1-1; D is unresolved. The germline CDR1 and CDR2 sequences are SGHTA and FQGTGA. Trimming pared 0 bases from V and 1 base from J, leaving 9 bases between. This CDR3 has 15 amino acids. In DNA form, the CDR3 reads TGTGCCAGCAGCTTAACCGCGGGGAGGAACACTGAAGCTTTCTTT. This codes for CASSLTAGRNTEAFF.

V is TRBV7-9 and J is TRBJ1-5; a possible D gene is TRBD1 (6 bases). The germline gives CDR1 SEHNR, CDR2 FQNEAQ (reference sequence). Trimming stripped 5 bases from V and 7 bases from J, with 12 bases between. This CDR3 region has 13 residues. The CDR3, as DNA: TGTGCCAGCAGCAAACAGGGACGACAGCCCCAGCATTTT. It specifies CASSKQGRQPQHF.

V usage is TRBV30 and J usage is TRBJ2-1, with 8 bases matching TRBD2. V gave up 2 bases and J gave up 6 bases; unmatched junction bases: 15. This CDR3 contains 17 residues. The germline gives CDR1 GTSNPN, CDR2 SVGIG (reference sequence). CDR3 protein: CAWSKWGSAGERNEQFF. The CDR3, as DNA: TGTGCCTGGAGTAAGTGGGGGTCAGCGGGGGAACGCAATGAGCAGTTCTTC.

The CDR3 DNA reads as TGTGCCAGCAGCCAAACGGGACTACCCGCGGGGGAGACCCAGTACTTC. Translation: CASSQTGLPAGETQYF. This chain links TRBV3-1 (or the pseudogene TRBV3-2) with TRBJ2-5; TRBD2 matches 7 bases. This CDR3 is 16 amino acids long. The V and J ends lost 2 bases and 5 bases, in that order; junction bases with no gene match: 11. In germline, CDR1 is LGHDT, CDR2 YNNKEL (reference sequence).

The chain combines TRBV7-2 with TRBJ2-7; 14 bases map to TRBD2. Germline lookup yields CDR1 SGHTA and CDR2 FQGNSA. The CDR3 covers 15 residues. J lost 5 bases, V lost 5 bases, and 5 bases had no gene match. The DNA for the CDR3 is TGTGCCAGCAGCCTAGGGGGACTAGCGGGAGACGAGCAGTACTTC. As protein: CASSLGGLAGDEQYF.

This chain connects TRBV10-3 to TRBJ2-1, with D perhaps TRBD2 (5 bases). CDR1 and CDR2 (germline): ENHRY, SYGVKD. There are 11 residues in the CDR3. V was clipped by 10 bases and J by 10 bases, with 14 bases between them. The CDR3 reads CATTLREEQFF. CDR3 bases: TGTGCCACAACTCTCCGGGAAGAGCAGTTCTTC.

This rearrangement joins TRBV19 to TRBJ1-6; D is ambiguous. Germline V gene lookup returns CDR1 LNHDA and CDR2 SQIVND (reference sequence). The CDR3 is 15 residues long. With 1 base removed from V and 11 bases from J, the gap between germline ends came to 15 bases. CDR3 sequence reads: CASSIVNSPEAPLHF. The CDR3 DNA is TGTGCCAGTAGTATAGTGAACAGCCCGGAGGCACCCCTCCACTTT.

This chain uses TRBV11-3 with TRBJ2-3; D might be TRBD1 (7 bases). Trimming took off 0 bases at V and 6 bases at J, with 13 bases between the two ends. The CDR3 covers 15 residues. In germline, CDR1 is SGHNT, CDR2 YENEEA. The CDR3 reads CASSLDGQGGDTQYF. For the CDR3, the DNA is TGTGCCAGCAGCTTAGATGGGCAGGGGGGTGATACGCAGTATTTT.

The chain is built from TRBV3-1 (or the pseudogene TRBV3-2) and TRBJ1-4; tentative D call: TRBD1 (5 bases). Looked up from germline, CDR1 is LGHDT and CDR2 is YNNKEL (reference sequence). Trimming took off 4 bases at V and 4 bases at J, with 10 bases between the two ends. This CDR3 has 14 amino acids. The chain's CDR3 is CASSLGQGNEKLFF. The CDR3 coding sequence is TGTGCCAGCAGCCTGGGGCAGGGTAATGAAAAACTGTTTTTT.

This chain links TRBV5-1 with TRBJ2-1; TRBD2 agrees at 12 bases. The length of the CDR3 is 17 residues. Unmatched junction bases numbered 8, after V lost 7 bases and J lost 0 bases. CDR1 and CDR2 (germline): SGHRS, YFSETQ. The DNA for the CDR3 is TGCGCCAGCTGTACTAGCGGGAGGCCCAGCTCCTACAATGAGCAGTTCTTC. It specifies CASCTSGRPSSYNEQFF.

This clone was seen more than once but under ten times. V usage is TRBV19 and J usage is TRBJ2-3, with D possibly being TRBD1 (5 bases). In germline, CDR1 is LNHDA, CDR2 SQIVND (reference sequence). Trimming pared 7 bases from V and 1 base from J, leaving 12 bases between. The CDR3 loop spans 14 amino acids. The DNA for the CDR3 is TGTGCCAGTACTACAGGAGAAGGCACAGATACGCAGTATTTT. Its protein is CASTTGEGTDTQYF.

The genes are TRBV7-9 and TRBJ2-7; weak D call: TRBD1 (5 bases). Germline-derived CDR1 and CDR2 are SEHNR and FQNEAQ (reference sequence). The CDR3 covers 15 residues. Deletions cut 5 bases from V and 1 base from J, with 15 bases between. CDR3: CASSPAGMMSYEQYF. In DNA, the CDR3 is TGTGCCAGCAGCCCCGCAGGGATGATGTCCTACGAGCAGTACTTC.

V gene TRBV5-1 combines with J gene TRBJ1-1; no clear D gene. CDR3 length equals 14 residues. Germline CDR1 is SGHRS and CDR2 is YFSETQ. V lost 5 bases, J lost 5 bases, and 16 bases lay in between. CDR3: CASRLRGRETEAFF. In nucleotides, the CDR3 is TGCGCCAGCAGACTCCGTGGGAGAGAGACTGAAGCTTTCTTT.

The chain links TRBV3-1 (or the pseudogene TRBV3-2) to TRBJ1-2; D is perhaps TRBD1 (5 bases). The V gene's germline CDR1 is LGHDT and CDR2 YNNKEL (reference sequence). The CDR3 runs 13 residues. Trimming took 7 bases from V and 5 from J, leaving 14 bases between them. For the CDR3, the DNA is TGTGCCAGCACACCAACCGGGACTTATGGCTACACCTTC. This translates into CASTPTGTYGYTF.